This record concerns one TCR beta chain sequence. Patients aged 18 to 65 had newly diagnosed hyperthyroidism that had lasted under 2 months. Uncontrolled infection, other autoimmune disease, pregnancy or lactation led to exclusion. There were TCR beta CDR3 regions amplified from RNA transcripts. Using the HTBI primer set, a first-round RT-PCR was run on the TCR CDR3. TCRdb re-derived calls from the multiplex PCR reads in MiXCR, one entry per CDR3 protein. The sample shows approximately 360,000 distinct CDR3 sequences, around 14% of them seen only once. These data come from a study of T cells in Graves' hyperthyroidism and ophthalmopathy. The receptor comes from a woman in her late teens or twenties with Graves' hyperthyroidism that later progressed to Graves' ophthalmopathy. Specimen: blood.

Written as DNA, the CDR3 is TGTGCCAGCAGTGAACCGGGACTAGCGGGAGGGACCCAGTACTTC. It translates to CASSEPGLAGGTQYF. This sequence joins TRBV6-1 and TRBJ2-5; 15 nucleotides agree with TRBD2. V lost 2 bases and J lost 7; bases outside the gene matches: 2. Germline V lookup: CDR1 MNHNS, CDR2 SASEGT. The CDR3 covers 15 residues.